Shown below are 27 T cell receptor beta chains from a single sample sequenced in a study of cytomegalovirus exposure and HLA in healthy donors. Profiling relied on immunoSEQ multiplex PCR, and the TCRdb table lists in-frame clones only, not all of them. The sample comprises 260,000 or so clones, 88% of which are singletons, and around 0.92% rests with the top ten. Sequencing input: PBMCs. The receptors shown here come from a woman aged 18-29 years in good health and CMV-seronegative.

In its sample, this clone was seen once. This chain connects TRBV13 to TRBJ2-1, with D perhaps TRBD2 (6 bases). The CDR3 has 16 residues. V lost 3 bases and J lost 2, with 14 bases in between. Germline loops: CDR1 PRHDT, CDR2 FYEKMQ (reference sequence). The CDR3 is CASSFYQAGPYNEQFF. The CDR3 DNA follows: TGTGCCAGCAGCTTCTATCAAGCGGGTCCCTACAATGAGCAGTTCTTC.

The genes are TRBV4-1 and TRBJ1-5; D not certain. This CDR3 has 15 residues. With 0 bases removed from V and 2 bases from J, the gap between germline ends came to 8 bases. CDR1 is MGHRA and CDR2 is YSYEKL in the germline V gene. The CDR3 region is CASSQELFGNQPQHF. CDR3 DNA: TGCGCCAGCAGCCAAGAACTGTTTGGCAATCAGCCCCAGCATTTT.

The chain combines TRBV28 with TRBJ1-3, with 8 bases identical to TRBD1. The J segment lost 1 base and the V segment lost 5 bases, leaving 10 bases of the junction unmatched. The length of the CDR3 is 17 residues. The germline V gene encodes CDR1 MDHEN and CDR2 SYDVKM. As DNA, the CDR3 is TGTGCCAGCAGTCCACAGACAGGGGAGCTTTCTGGAAACACCATATATTTT. Amino acid sequence: CASSPQTGELSGNTIYF.

The gene calls are TRBV2 and TRBJ2-5; D gene ambiguous. CDR1 and CDR2 from the germline V gene are SNHLY and FYNNEI. Trimming removed 4 bases from V and 5 bases from J, with 5 bases in between. The CDR3 is made up of 11 amino acids. DNA of the CDR3: TGTGCCAGCAGTGTCTATGAGACCCAGTACTTC. Protein sequence: CASSVYETQYF.

This chain uses TRBV27 with TRBJ1-5; D gene ambiguous. V was clipped by 3 bases and J by 1 base, with 10 bases between them. The CDR3 extends over 15 amino acids. Per the germline V gene, CDR1 is MNHEY and CDR2 is SMNVEV (reference sequence). The CDR3 region is CASSFSNPSNQPQHF. CDR3 coding DNA: TGTGCCAGCAGTTTTAGCAATCCGAGCAATCAGCCCCAGCATTTT.

This rearrangement joins TRBV27 to TRBJ2-7; perhaps TRBD2 as D (6 bases). This CDR3 is 11 amino acids long. Per germline, CDR1 MNHEY and CDR2 SMNVEV (reference sequence). Trimming pared 10 bases from V and 7 bases from J, leaving 14 bases between. Here the CDR3 reads CANPPRGEQYF. The CDR3 DNA reads as TGTGCCAACCCCCCCCGGGGGGAGCAGTACTTC.

In its sample, this clone was seen many times. The chain joins TRBV30 to TRBJ1-2; 9 bases fit TRBD1. With 0 bases clipped from V and 4 bases from J, the junction kept 6 bases outside the gene matches. Germline CDR1 reads GTSNPN; CDR2 reads SVGIG (reference sequence). This CDR3 contains 15 residues. The chain's CDR3 is CAWSVLGTGTYGYTF. CDR3 bases: TGTGCCTGGAGTGTACTGGGGACAGGGACCTATGGCTACACCTTC.

V gene TRBV6-1 combines with J gene TRBJ2-2, with 7 bases identical to TRBD1. The CDR3 has 15 amino acids. V lost 4 bases to trimming and J lost 1 base; unmatched junction nucleotides: 3. Germline V gene data show CDR1 as MNHNS and CDR2 as SASEGT. The CDR3 region has the DNA TGTGCCAGCAGTGTAAGGACAGGGAACACCGGGGAGCTGTTTTTT. It codes for CASSVRTGNTGELFF.

The rearrangement uses TRBV6-5 and TRBJ1-4, with D unclear. The CDR3 is made up of 14 amino acids. The germline V and J ends were trimmed by 6 bases and 11 bases, with 19 bases remaining between them. Germline CDR1 reads MNHEY; CDR2 reads SVGAGI. The CDR3 DNA is TGTGCCAGCAGCAACGCACAGTTTCCACCGAAACTGTTTTTT. Translation gives CASSNAQFPPKLFF.

This rearrangement joins TRBV10-3 to TRBJ2-7, with 7 bases matching TRBD1. The CDR3 consists of 14 residues. Germline V lookup: CDR1 ENHRY, CDR2 SYGVKD. V shed 6 bases and J 2 bases; nucleotides not matched to a gene: 7. CDR3 residues: CAISSDRVAYEQYF. DNA for the CDR3: TGTGCCATCAGCTCCGACAGGGTGGCCTACGAGCAGTACTTC.

The chain links TRBV5-6 to TRBJ2-3; 7 bases are shared with TRBD1. V gave up 4 bases and J gave up 1 base; unmatched junction bases: 15. This CDR3 has 18 residues. CDR1 is SGHDT, CDR2 YYEEEE, per germline. The CDR3 here is CASSTRQGRTLRTDTQYF. The CDR3 coding sequence is TGTGCCAGCAGCACCCGACAGGGAAGAACTCTACGCACAGATACGCAGTATTTT. Full variable domain (outside the CDR3, taken from reference TRBV5-6 and TRBJ2-3): DAGVTQSPTHLIKTRGQQVTLRCSPKSGHDTVSWYQQALGQGPQFIFQYYEEEERQRGNFPDRFSGHQFPNYSSELNVNALLLGDSALYLCASSTRQGRTLRTDTQYFGPGTRLTVL.

This clone occurred once. The chain combines TRBV2 with TRBJ1-5, with no clear D. The CDR3 loop spans 12 amino acids. The germline V and J ends were trimmed by 5 bases and 7 bases, with 9 bases remaining between them. From germline, CDR1 is SNHLY and CDR2 FYNNEI. Here the CDR3 DNA reads TGTGCCAGCAGTTGGAGGGCCCAGCCCCAGCATTTT. Its translation is CASSWRAQPQHF.

The chain recombines TRBV6-6 with TRBJ1-2; D not resolved. Germline assignment: CDR1 MNHNY and CDR2 SVGAGI (reference sequence). Trimming removed 5 bases at V and 6 bases at J, with 10 bases between. This CDR3 has 12 residues. The chain's CDR3 is CASSVSDNGYTF. DNA for the CDR3: TGTGCCAGCAGTGTGAGTGATAATGGCTACACCTTC.

The chain carries TRBV28 and TRBJ1-1, with 8 bases fitting TRBD1. V trimming: 6 bases; J trimming: 8 bases; junction bases outside the gene matches: 11. The CDR3 sequence is 14 residues long. Germline V gene data show CDR1 as MDHEN and CDR2 as SYDVKM. CDR3 bases: TGTGCCAGCAGGCCCGTGGACAGGGCCGCCGAAGCTTTCTTT. This codes for CASRPVDRAAEAFF.

The V and J genes are TRBV4-3 and TRBJ2-3; 7 positions match TRBD1. The CDR3 sequence is 15 residues long. CDR1 is LGHNA and CDR2 is YSLEER in the germline V gene. Losses at the gene ends were 4 bases for V and 3 bases for J; bases not matched to a gene: 7. This CDR3 is CASSPTGIMTDTQYF. The CDR3 DNA reads TGCGCCAGCAGCCCGACAGGGATTATGACAGATACGCAGTATTTT.

This chain connects TRBV28 to TRBJ2-2; 7 bases map to TRBD2. V lost 5 bases to trimming and J lost 6 bases; unmatched junction nucleotides: 9. Per germline, CDR1 MDHEN and CDR2 SYDVKM. This CDR3 is built from 15 residues. The CDR3 DNA reads as TGTGCCAGCAGTCCCACTTTGCGGGAGTCCGGGGAGCTGTTTTTT. As protein: CASSPTLRESGELFF.

With respect to this clone: Other DNA sequences in this sample translate to the same CDR3. The CDR3 region is CASSRSGSYNEQFF. The CDR3 coding sequence is TGTGCCAGCAGCAGGTCAGGTTCCTACAATGAGCAGTTCTTC. The rearrangement joins TRBV7-3 to TRBJ2-1; unclear D gene. Germline CDR1 is SGHTA and CDR2 is FQGTGA. The CDR3 sequence is 14 residues long. V was cut by 5 bases and J by 1 base, with 9 bases left in between.

The chain has TRBV10-2 and TRBJ2-7; 7 bases agree with TRBD1. V dropped 3 bases and J dropped 3; count of bases not matched to a gene: 5. CDR3 length: 14 residues. Germline lookup yields CDR1 WSHSY and CDR2 SAAADI. DNA for the CDR3: TGCGCCAGCAGTGACATGTGGGACAGCTACGAGCAGTACTTC. It yields the protein CASSDMWDSYEQYF.

This clone came up a few times. CDR3 sequence: CAWSAGQETQYF. CDR3 in DNA: TGTGCCTGGAGTGCCGGTCAAGAGACCCAGTACTTC. The chain carries TRBV30 and TRBJ2-5; the D is unclear. The V end was cut by 1 base, the J end by 2 bases, with 5 bases between. Germline CDR1 and CDR2: GTSNPN and SVGIG (reference sequence). The CDR3 length is 12 residues.

This clone appeared a single time. This sequence joins TRBV19 and TRBJ1-2, with a weak D call TRBD1 (5 bases). The length of the CDR3 is 16 residues. CDR1 LNHDA and CDR2 SQIVND come from the germline V gene (reference sequence). With 5 bases removed from V and 0 bases from J, the gap between germline ends came to 16 bases. CDR3: CASSPIRVAANYGYTF. The CDR3 coding sequence is TGTGCCAGTAGTCCCATCAGGGTGGCGGCTAACTATGGCTACACCTTC.

The chain carries TRBV5-7 and TRBJ2-1; 8 bases fit TRBD2. TRBV5-7 is an open reading frame whose function is uncertain. V gave up 5 bases and J gave up 8 bases; unmatched junction bases: 9. This CDR3 has 14 amino acids. CDR3 coding DNA: TGTGCCAGCAGACCTCTTTTCGGGAGGGATGAGCAGTTCTTC. This translates into CASRPLFGRDEQFF.

The gene calls are TRBV6-1 and TRBJ2-3, with 12 bases that match TRBD2. CDR3 length equals 14 residues. CDR1 is MNHNS and CDR2 is SASEGT in the germline V gene. The junction had 6 bases not matched to a gene; V was cut back by 8 bases and J by 6 bases. The CDR3 sequence is CASLTSGSGDTQYF. For the CDR3, the DNA is TGTGCCAGCCTGACTAGCGGGAGTGGTGATACGCAGTATTTT.

The rearrangement links TRBV12-2 to TRBJ1-3. TRBV12-2 is a listed pseudogene. This CDR3 comprises 15 residues. The CDR3 here is CASRCWRRPGNTIYF. In DNA form, the CDR3 reads TGTGCAAGTCGTTGTTGGAGGCGGCCTGGAAACACCATATATTTT.

The chain joins TRBV18 to TRBJ2-3; perhaps TRBD2 as D (5 bases). Trimming stripped 3 bases from V and 3 bases from J, with 16 bases between. CDR3 length: 16 residues. The germline CDR1 and CDR2 sequences are KGHSH and LQKENI. The CDR3 spells CASSPPEAEPTDTQYF. The CDR3 DNA follows: TGTGCCAGCTCACCCCCTGAAGCGGAACCTACAGATACGCAGTATTTT.

This clone was counted a single time. V is TRBV5-6 and J is TRBJ1-1; 7 bases align to TRBD1. Germline assignment: CDR1 SGHDT and CDR2 YYEEEE. The CDR3 totals 14 residues. Germline trimming cut 9 bases from V and 1 base from J; bases unmatched to any gene: 9. DNA of the CDR3: TGTGCCACCCACCGAGGGACAGCGAACACTGAAGCTTTCTTT. Its translation: CATHRGTANTEAFF.

The V and J genes are TRBV28 and TRBJ2-7; 10 positions agree with TRBD2. The V gene end was trimmed by 5 bases and the J gene end by 0 bases; junction bases not matched to a gene: 4. The germline gives CDR1 MDHEN, CDR2 SYDVKM. This CDR3 is 15 amino acids long. This chain's CDR3 is CASSQREGSSYEQYF. Written as DNA, the CDR3 is TGTGCCAGCAGTCAGCGGGAGGGCAGCTCCTACGAGCAGTACTTC.

The chain employs TRBV29-1 and TRBJ1-1, with no clear D. In germline, CDR1 is SQVTM, CDR2 ANQGSEA. V shed 6 bases and J shed 7 bases, with 18 bases lying between them. This CDR3 is 13 amino acids long. In DNA, the CDR3 is TGCAGCGTCGGACGGGGTGCGGAGAATGAAGCTTTCTTT. Amino acids: CSVGRGAENEAFF.